Sequencing of this T cell receptor beta chain was carried out in a study of cytomegalovirus exposure and HLA in healthy donors. The PCR was carried out with 60 Vbeta primers and 13 Jbeta primers. TCRdb keeps only in-frame clones here, not all; method: immunoSEQ multiplex PCR. The table has 200,000 or so clones, almost 80% seen once. Germline lookup yields CDR1 MGHRA and CDR2 YSYEKL. CDR3 length equals 15 residues. V shed 1 base and J 1 base; nucleotides not matched to a gene: 2. A note on this clone: Other DNA sequences in this sample translate to the same CDR3.

The clonotype comes from a male donor in good health and CMV-seronegative. The V gene is TRBV4-1, the J gene TRBJ2-7; 9 positions agree with TRBD1. Material: PBMCs. CDR3 in amino acids: CASSQAGTGSYEQYF. CDR3 sequence (DNA): TGCGCCAGCAGCCAAGCAGGGACAGGGTCCTACGAGCAGTACTTC.